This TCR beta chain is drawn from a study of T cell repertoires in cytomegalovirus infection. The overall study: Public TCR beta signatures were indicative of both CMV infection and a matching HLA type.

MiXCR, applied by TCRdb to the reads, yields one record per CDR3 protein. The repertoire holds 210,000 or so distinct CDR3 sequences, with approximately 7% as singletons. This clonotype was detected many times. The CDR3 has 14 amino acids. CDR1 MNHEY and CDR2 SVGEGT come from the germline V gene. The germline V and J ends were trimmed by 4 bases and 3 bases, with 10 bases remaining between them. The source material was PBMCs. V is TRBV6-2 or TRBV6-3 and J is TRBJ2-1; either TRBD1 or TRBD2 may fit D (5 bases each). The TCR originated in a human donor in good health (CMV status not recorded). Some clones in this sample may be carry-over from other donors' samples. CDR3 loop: CASSSGTHYNEQFF. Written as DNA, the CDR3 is TGTGCCAGCAGTTCCGGGACCCACTACAATGAGCAGTTCTTC.